This T cell receptor beta chain emerged from a study of lymphopenia after photon versus proton radiotherapy (dated by TCRdb to the late 2010s). At the level of the whole study: In patients with gastrointestinal tumors who developed high-grade lymphopenia, the study compared the immunological effects of photon radiation therapy with those of proton radiation therapy. The cohort included 20 to 25 patients with gastrointestinal tumors who developed lymphopenia after receiving either photon or proton therapy. The study was designed to characterize how the impact on the immune system differs between the two radiation modalities.

Beyond this particular receptor, the publication reports: After the lymphocyte count nadir, oligoclonal expansion, especially of CD8+ Temra cells, was observed in photon-treated repertoires, and the drop in diversity was driven by this expansion. Across the cohort, a larger post-nadir drop in TCR diversity was inversely correlated with overall survival time among patients who died. During treatment, patients who received proton therapy stayed relatively stable, whereas patients who received photon therapy lost naive T cells and TCR diversity and gained effector/memory populations. The survival association was examined only in patients who died, and the authors described better survival with proton therapy as a possibility, not as a demonstrated result.

Spanning cysteine to phenylalanine, the CDR3 consists of 11 amino acids. CDR3 DNA is the only sequence kept; it has 33 bases, read in frame from the first base. V is pared back by 2 bases and J by 6 bases, with 4 bases lying between the germline termini. CDR1 is given as MGHDK and CDR2 as SYGVNS, both from the germline V gene. Turning to this clone: Its target antigen remains unknown. No per-base quality is available; no much larger clone lies one base away.

Libraries were prepared through the immunoSEQ multiplex PCR assay. T cell repertoires were profiled with deep sequencing of rearranged TCR beta loci together with multiparametric flow cytometry. Here the immuneACCESS table is served through TCRdb, limited to in-frame sequences with V and J called. Missing clones are a known gap in these copies; in checked studies unresolved V genes cover under half, and the rest lacks a known reason. The sample table lists around 28,000 clones, about four fifths of them with a count of one. Less than 35% of the sample belongs to the ten largest clones. The sample was peripheral blood, taken from a patient treated with photon-based radiotherapy. The chain was built from TRBV25-1 and TRBJ2-5; no D gene can be assigned with confidence. The TCR was taken from a man aged 45 to 65 with gastric cancer. The DNA sequence reads TGTGCCAGCAGTGAAACGCAGACCCAGTACTTC. This gives the protein CASSETQTQYF.